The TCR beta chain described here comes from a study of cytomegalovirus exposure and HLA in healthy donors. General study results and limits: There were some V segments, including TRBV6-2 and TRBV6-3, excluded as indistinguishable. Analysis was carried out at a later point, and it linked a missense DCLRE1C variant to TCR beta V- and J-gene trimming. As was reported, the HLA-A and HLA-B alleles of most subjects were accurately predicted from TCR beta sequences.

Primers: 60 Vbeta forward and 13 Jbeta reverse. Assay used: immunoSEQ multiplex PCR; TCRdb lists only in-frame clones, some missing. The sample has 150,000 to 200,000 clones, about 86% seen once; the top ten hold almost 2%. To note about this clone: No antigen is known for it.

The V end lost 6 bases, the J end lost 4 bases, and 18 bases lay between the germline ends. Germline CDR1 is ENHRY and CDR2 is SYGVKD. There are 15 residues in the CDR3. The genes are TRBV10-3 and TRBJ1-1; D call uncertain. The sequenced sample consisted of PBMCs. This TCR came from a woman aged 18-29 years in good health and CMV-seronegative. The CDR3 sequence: CAISVSSPRGTEAFF. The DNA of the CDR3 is TGTGCCATCAGCGTGTCGTCCCCCCGGGGCACTGAAGCTTTCTTT.